This T cell receptor (beta chain) is drawn from a study of cytotoxic CD8 clonotypes in ibrutinib-treated CLL. Study summary: An average of around 250,000 productive templates and about 100,000 productive rearrangements was obtained per sample.

Sequencing used immunoSEQ multiplex PCR; TCRdb keeps in-frame clones, though not all of them. There are over 100,000 clones in the sample; roughly 85% occur only once, and roughly 1.9% lies in the top ten. This CDR3 region has 14 residues. The ends were cut back, 3 bases at V and 4 bases at J, with 10 bases in the middle. Per germline, CDR1 MDHEN and CDR2 SYDVKM. This clonotype was obtained from a human donor with chronic lymphocytic leukemia. The chain recombines TRBV28 with TRBJ1-3; D not resolved. The sequencing here drew on PBMCs, taken after 24 months of ibrutinib treatment. CDR3 DNA sequence: TGTGCCAGCAGTTTGGAGTCGGTAGGAAACACCATATATTTT. Protein product: CASSLESVGNTIYF.